A single sample gave rise to the 27 T cell receptor beta chains below, sequenced in a study of blood T cell repertoires in COVID-19. Repertoires were generated with immunoSEQ multiplex PCR, while TCRdb's copy carries only in-frame clones and drops some. The sample lists approximately 390,000 clones, roughly 90% occurring once. Sequences were obtained from peripheral blood. Every receptor here comes from a man aged 18 to 29 with active or convalescent COVID-19.

The chain joins TRBV28 to TRBJ2-1; 11 bases line up with TRBD2. This CDR3 spans 15 amino acids. Germline V gene sequence: CDR1 MDHEN, CDR2 SYDVKM. V trimming: 2 bases; J trimming: 4 bases; junction bases outside the gene matches: 1. The CDR3 loop reads CASSLGTSGYNEQFF. Here the CDR3 DNA reads TGTGCCAGCAGTTTAGGGACTAGCGGATACAATGAGCAGTTCTTC.

This clone was seen a few times. V gene TRBV18 combines with J gene TRBJ2-7, with D uncertain. The CDR3 loop spans 15 amino acids. V was shortened by 1 base and J by 2 bases, with 12 bases between the two germline ends. CDR1 is KGHSH and CDR2 is LQKENI in the germline V gene. The CDR3 bases are TGTGCCAGCTCACCACGGGCAGGAACACCCTACGAGCAGTACTTC. Translating it yields CASSPRAGTPYEQYF.

The table lists this clone with a count of one. The chain has TRBV4-3 and TRBJ2-4; D is unresolved. The CDR3 extends over 15 amino acids. The V end was cut by 1 base, the J end by 0 bases, with 7 bases between. The germline V gene encodes CDR1 LGHNA and CDR2 YSLEER. CDR3 in amino acids: CASSQGSLAKNIQYF. DNA of the CDR3: TGCGCCAGCAGCCAAGGAAGCCTAGCCAAAAACATTCAGTACTTC.

J is TRBJ2-7 and V is TRBV24-1; unclear D gene. Trimming pared 3 bases from V and 3 bases from J, leaving 20 bases between. Germline assignment: CDR1 KGHDR and CDR2 SFDVKD. The CDR3 runs 17 residues. DNA of the CDR3: TGTGCCACCAGTGATACCCTTAGTTACCGATTAAACTACGAGCAGTACTTC. Translation gives CATSDTLSYRLNYEQYF.

This clone has a handful of counts. The CDR3 DNA reads as TGTGCCAGCAGTTATACCCAGTATAGCAATCAGCCCCAGCATTTT. Translated: CASSYTQYSNQPQHF. This chain connects TRBV6-6 to TRBJ1-5; D remains unclear. Germline V gene sequence: CDR1 MNHNY, CDR2 SVGAGI (reference sequence). The CDR3 runs 15 residues. V was cut by 3 bases and J by 0 bases, with 9 bases left in between.

V is TRBV4-3 and J is TRBJ2-1, with a possible D match to TRBD1 (5 bases). Germline CDR1 LGHNA, CDR2 YSLEER. Trimming stripped 1 base from V and 9 bases from J, with 13 bases between. This CDR3 is 14 amino acids long. The CDR3 DNA sequence: TGCGCCAGCAGCCAAGGCAGGGTTCTGGGTGAGCAGTTCTTC. Translating it yields CASSQGRVLGEQFF.

The V and J genes are TRBV11-2 and TRBJ2-7; TRBD2 matches 9 bases. The CDR3 length is 15 residues. Trimming at V came to 1 base and at J to 2 bases, leaving 3 bases not matched to a gene. Germline CDR1 SGHAT, CDR2 FQNNGV. The DNA of the CDR3 is TGTGCCAGCAGCTTAGGGGTAGCGGGGGCCTACGAGCAGTACTTC. Translated: CASSLGVAGAYEQYF.

The chain couples TRBV6-5 to TRBJ1-1, with TRBD1 as a possible D gene (5 bases). V was shortened by 6 bases and J by 6 bases, with 20 bases between the two germline ends. Germline V gene data show CDR1 as MNHEY and CDR2 as SVGAGI. This CDR3 has 15 residues. In nucleotides, the CDR3 is TGTGCCAGCAGCCGATTCTCCTTGGACACCCCTGAAGCTTTCTTT. Protein sequence: CASSRFSLDTPEAFF.

The chain joins TRBV29-1 to TRBJ1-2, with unresolved D. In germline, CDR1 is SQVTM, CDR2 ANQGSEA. The CDR3 sequence is 13 residues long. Between the trimmed V and J ends, which lost 4 bases and 4 bases, there was a span of 13 bases. The CDR3, as DNA: TGCAGCGTTGGGTTAAGGGCGGGCTATGGCTACACCTTC. It encodes CSVGLRAGYGYTF.

This chain connects TRBV6-1 to TRBJ2-1, with D tentatively TRBD2 (5 bases). The germline V gene has CDR1 MNHNS and CDR2 SASEGT. V was shortened by 3 bases and J by 2 bases, with 11 bases between the two germline ends. The CDR3 is made up of 15 amino acids. The chain's CDR3 is CASSDRGSPYNEQFF. In DNA, the CDR3 is TGTGCCAGCAGTGATCGGGGAAGCCCCTACAATGAGCAGTTCTTC.

The chain combines TRBV5-6 with TRBJ1-6; 7 nucleotides match TRBD1. There are 16 residues in the CDR3. J gave up 10 bases and V 4 bases, and 14 bases lay outside the gene matches. Germline values: CDR1 SGHDT, CDR2 YYEEEE. CDR3 sequence reads: CASSPRQGGLVSPLHF. The CDR3, as DNA: TGTGCCAGCAGCCCCCGACAGGGCGGGCTGGTCTCACCCCTCCACTTT.

V and J are TRBV15 and TRBJ1-6, with 8 positions matching TRBD1. With V trimmed by 3 bases and J by 11 bases, 6 bases remained unmatched. The CDR3 runs to 14 residues. CDR1 and CDR2 (germline): LNHNV, YYDKDF (reference sequence). The CDR3 spells CATSSYRGLPPLHF. In DNA form, the CDR3 reads TGTGCCACCAGCAGCTACAGGGGGTTGCCACCCCTCCACTTT.

This rearrangement joins TRBV28 to TRBJ1-6; TRBD1 matches 7 bases. Germline V gene lookup returns CDR1 MDHEN and CDR2 SYDVKM. The CDR3 runs 14 residues. Trimming at V came to 3 bases and at J to 9 bases, leaving 5 bases not matched to a gene. Here the CDR3 reads CASSFTGVGSPLHF. The CDR3 DNA reads as TGTGCCAGCAGTTTCACAGGGGTCGGTTCACCCCTCCACTTT.

V and J are TRBV4-1 and TRBJ1-1, with no clear D. V was pared by 1 base and J by 0 bases, with 6 bases between. Germline values: CDR1 MGHRA, CDR2 YSYEKL. The CDR3 length is 14 residues. CDR3 sequence reads: CASSQVSLNTEAFF. CDR3 sequence (DNA): TGCGCCAGCAGCCAAGTTTCTTTGAACACTGAAGCTTTCTTT.

The genes are TRBV20-1 and TRBJ2-5, with TRBD2 matching 13 bases. Trimming cost V 3 bases and J 2 bases; bases outside gene matches: 6. CDR3 length equals 16 residues. Germline CDR1 is DFQATT and CDR2 is SNEGSKA (reference sequence). The CDR3 protein is CSASGGLAGSQETQYF. Here the CDR3 DNA reads TGCAGTGCTAGTGGGGGACTAGCGGGATCTCAAGAGACCCAGTACTTC.

The chain uses TRBV6-2 or TRBV6-3 and TRBJ2-2; D gene uncertain. Germline V lookup: CDR1 MNHEY, CDR2 SVGEGT. The CDR3 totals 13 residues. Between the trimmed V and J ends, which lost 2 bases and 7 bases, there was a span of 8 bases. CDR3 DNA sequence: TGTGCCAGCAGTTACCCACGGTTCGGGGAGCTGTTTTTT. Amino acids: CASSYPRFGELFF.

This clone was seen a single time. The chain combines TRBV6-5 with TRBJ2-5; 10 bases line up with TRBD2. The germline gives CDR1 MNHEY, CDR2 SVGAGI. This CDR3 spans 16 amino acids. V gave up 3 bases and J gave up 2 bases; unmatched junction bases: 6. The DNA for the CDR3 is TGTGCCAGCAGTTATTCGGTAGCGGGGGGACAAGAGACCCAGTACTTC. It specifies CASSYSVAGGQETQYF.

The gene calls are TRBV9 and TRBJ1-2; the D gene is possibly TRBD1 (5 bases). This CDR3 is 14 amino acids long. V was trimmed by 0 bases and J by 4 bases, leaving 10 bases between them. Germline CDR1 reads SGDLS; CDR2 reads YYNGEE. The DNA of the CDR3 is TGTGCCAGCAGCGTAGTCCCAGGGATCTATGGCTACACCTTC. It encodes CASSVVPGIYGYTF.

V is TRBV28 and J is TRBJ2-3; 7 nucleotides agree with TRBD1. The CDR3 totals 16 residues. Germline trimming cut 7 bases from V and 5 bases from J; bases unmatched to any gene: 15. From germline, CDR1 is MDHEN and CDR2 SYDVKM. The CDR3 DNA is TGTGCCAGCAAAGGGGACGGATTAAACAGGGGAGATACGCAGTATTTT. This sequence encodes CASKGDGLNRGDTQYF.

The rearrangement uses TRBV7-9 and TRBJ2-7, with 10 bases identical to TRBD2. V gave up 2 bases and J gave up 6 bases; unmatched junction bases: 7. Germline-derived CDR1 and CDR2 are SEHNR and FQNEAQ (reference sequence). The CDR3 is 15 amino acids. CDR3 protein: CASSLTGTSASEQYF. CDR3 nucleotides: TGTGCCAGCAGCTTAACCGGGACTAGCGCTAGCGAGCAGTACTTC.

The V and J genes are TRBV10-2 and TRBJ2-2; TRBD2 aligns across 7 bases. The junction had 0 bases not matched to a gene; V was cut back by 2 bases and J by 6 bases. The CDR3 runs 13 residues. Germline CDR1 reads WSHSY; CDR2 reads SAAADI. The chain's CDR3 is CASSEGLAGELFF. The CDR3 DNA reads TGCGCCAGCAGTGAGGGACTAGCCGGGGAGCTGTTTTTT.

The CDR3 is CASSLGRIGRQGAREQYF. The CDR3 DNA is TGTGCCAGCAGCTTAGGCCGAATTGGGAGACAGGGGGCGCGGGAGCAGTACTTC. This chain connects TRBV7-9 to TRBJ2-7; 10 positions agree with TRBD1. The CDR3 has 18 residues. V dropped 1 base and J dropped 7; count of bases not matched to a gene: 16. Per the germline V gene, CDR1 is SEHNR and CDR2 is FQNEAQ (reference sequence). Full variable domain (missing parts from reference TRBV7-9 and TRBJ2-7): DTGVSQNPRHKITKRGQNVTFRCDPISEHNRLYWYRQTLGQGPEFLTYFQNEAQLEKSRLLSDRFSAERPKGSFSTLEIQRTEQGDSAMYLCASSLGRIGRQGAREQYFGPGTRLTVT.

CDR3 sequence (DNA): TGTGCCAGCGCCCCCTTAGAGGGACAAACGAACACCGGGGAGCTGTTTTTT. Translating it yields CASAPLEGQTNTGELFF. This sequence joins TRBV25-1 and TRBJ2-2; D is possibly TRBD1 (6 bases). Germline V lookup: CDR1 MGHDK, CDR2 SYGVNS. This CDR3 is built from 17 residues. Trimming removed 8 bases from V and 0 bases from J, with 19 bases in between.

The chain links TRBV30 to TRBJ2-3; 9 bases map to TRBD2. Germline CDR1 reads GTSNPN; CDR2 reads SVGIG (reference sequence). V shed 4 bases, J shed 6 bases, and the junction held 17 bases outside the gene matches. This CDR3 has 17 residues. The CDR3 is CAWTKGRRGRESDTQYF. In nucleotides, the CDR3 is TGTGCCTGGACCAAGGGACGGCGCGGGAGGGAGTCGGATACGCAGTATTTT.

The chain employs TRBV19 and TRBJ2-1; 9 nucleotides line up with TRBD2. Germline loops: CDR1 LNHDA, CDR2 SQIVND (reference sequence). The CDR3 runs to 14 residues. Trimming at V came to 5 bases and at J to 9 bases, leaving 8 bases not matched to a gene. The CDR3 spells CASSRSGRHSEQFF. The CDR3 DNA is TGTGCCAGTAGTCGAAGCGGGAGGCATTCTGAGCAGTTCTTC.

The chain joins TRBV7-2 to TRBJ1-2; possible D gene TRBD1, 5 bases. The CDR3 contains 12 residues. V was pared by 2 bases and J by 8 bases, with 9 bases between. The germline V gene encodes CDR1 SGHTA and CDR2 FQGNSA. The chain's CDR3 is CASSLLGRGYTF. CDR3 in DNA: TGTGCCAGCAGCTTACTGGGGCGCGGCTACACCTTC.

The rearrangement uses TRBV27 and TRBJ1-2, with D possibly being TRBD1 (5 bases). CDR3 length: 15 residues. V dropped 5 bases and J dropped 3 bases, with 16 bases sitting between them. Germline V gene lookup returns CDR1 MNHEY and CDR2 SMNVEV (reference sequence). As DNA, the CDR3 is TGTGCCAGCAGTCCCGAGTTCCGGGGGGACTATGGCTACACCTTC. Translation gives CASSPEFRGDYGYTF.